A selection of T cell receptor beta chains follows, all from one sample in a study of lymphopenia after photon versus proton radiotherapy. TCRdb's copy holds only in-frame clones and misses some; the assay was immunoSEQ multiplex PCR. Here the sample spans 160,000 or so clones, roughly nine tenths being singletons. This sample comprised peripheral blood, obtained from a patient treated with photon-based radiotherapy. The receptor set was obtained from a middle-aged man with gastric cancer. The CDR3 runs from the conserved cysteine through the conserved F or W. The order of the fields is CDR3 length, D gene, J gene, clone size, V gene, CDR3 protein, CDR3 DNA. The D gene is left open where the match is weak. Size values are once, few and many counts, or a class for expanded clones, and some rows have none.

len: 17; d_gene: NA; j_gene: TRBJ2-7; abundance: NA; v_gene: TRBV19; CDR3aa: CASRFPASGSHSYEQYF; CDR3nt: TGTGCCAGTAGATTCCCAGCAAGCGGGTCTCACTCCTACGAGCAGTACTTC
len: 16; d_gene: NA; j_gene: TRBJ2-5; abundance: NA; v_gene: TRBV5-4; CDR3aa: CASSLEGPTRRETQYF; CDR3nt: TGTGCCAGCAGTCTGGAAGGCCCTACACGGAGGGAGACCCAGTACTTC
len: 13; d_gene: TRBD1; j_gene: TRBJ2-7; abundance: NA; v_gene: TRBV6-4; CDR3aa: CATWDREAYEQYF; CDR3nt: TGTGCCACTTGGGACAGGGAGGCCTACGAGCAGTACTTC
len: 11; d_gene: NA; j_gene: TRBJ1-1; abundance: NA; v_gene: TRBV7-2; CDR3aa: CASSSHTEAFF; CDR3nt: TGTGCCAGCAGCTCTCACACTGAAGCTTTCTTT
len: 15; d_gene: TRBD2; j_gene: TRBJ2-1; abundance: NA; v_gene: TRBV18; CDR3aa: CASSPPAGAGNEQFF; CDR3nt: TGTGCCAGCTCACCACCAGCGGGAGCTGGCAATGAGCAGTTCTTC
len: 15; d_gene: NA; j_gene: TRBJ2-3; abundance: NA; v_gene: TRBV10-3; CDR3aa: CAISADIGLTDTQYF; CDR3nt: TGTGCCATCAGTGCGGACATTGGTCTCACAGATACGCAGTATTTT
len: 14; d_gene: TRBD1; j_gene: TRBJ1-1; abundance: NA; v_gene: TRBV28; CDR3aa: CASRAGGANTEAFF; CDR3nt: TGTGCCAGCAGGGCAGGGGGCGCCAATACTGAAGCTTTCTTT
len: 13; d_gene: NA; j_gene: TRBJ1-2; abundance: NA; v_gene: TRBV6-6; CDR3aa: CASSYSGQYGYTF; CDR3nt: TGTGCCAGCAGTTACTCGGGGCAGTATGGCTACACCTTC
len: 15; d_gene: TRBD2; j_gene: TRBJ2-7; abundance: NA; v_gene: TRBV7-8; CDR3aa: CASSLGSSGTAGQYF; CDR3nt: TGTGCCAGCAGCTTAGGATCTAGCGGGACGGCGGGACAGTACTTC
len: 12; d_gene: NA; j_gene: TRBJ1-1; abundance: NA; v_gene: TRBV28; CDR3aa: CGCKGGYTEAFF; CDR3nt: TGTGGCTGTAAGGGCGGATACACTGAAGCTTTCTTT
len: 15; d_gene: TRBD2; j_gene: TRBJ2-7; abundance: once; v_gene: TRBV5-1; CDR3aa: CASSLEGTSAYEQYF; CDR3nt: TGCGCCAGCAGCTTGGAGGGGACTAGTGCTTACGAGCAGTACTTC
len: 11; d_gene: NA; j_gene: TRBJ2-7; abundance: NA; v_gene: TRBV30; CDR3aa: CAWSVKYEQYF; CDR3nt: TGTGCCTGGAGTGTTAAGTACGAGCAGTACTTC
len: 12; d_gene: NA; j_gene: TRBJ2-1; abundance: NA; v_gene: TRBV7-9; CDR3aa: CASSPDWGEQFF; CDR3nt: TGTGCCAGCAGCCCGGATTGGGGTGAGCAGTTCTTC
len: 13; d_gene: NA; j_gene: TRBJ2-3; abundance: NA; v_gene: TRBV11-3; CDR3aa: CASSLVATDTQYF; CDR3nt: TGTGCCAGCAGCTTAGTAGCCACAGATACGCAGTATTTT
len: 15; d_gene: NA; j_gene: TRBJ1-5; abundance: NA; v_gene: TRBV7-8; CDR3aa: CASSERAGRGQPQHF; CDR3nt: TGTGCCAGCAGCGAGAGGGCAGGGAGGGGCCAGCCCCAGCATTTT
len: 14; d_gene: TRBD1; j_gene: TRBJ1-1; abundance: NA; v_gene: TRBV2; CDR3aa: CASRGDRVGTEAFF; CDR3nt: TGTGCCAGCAGGGGAGACAGGGTAGGCACTGAAGCTTTCTTT
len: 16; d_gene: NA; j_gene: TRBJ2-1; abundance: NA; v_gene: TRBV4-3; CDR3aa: CASSQAVGGLFNEQFF; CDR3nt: TGCGCCAGCAGCCAAGCGGTCGGGGGACTCTTCAATGAGCAGTTCTTC
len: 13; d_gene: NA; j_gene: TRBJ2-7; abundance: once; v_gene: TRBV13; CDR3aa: CASSLDRGDEQYF; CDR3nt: TGTGCCAGCAGCTTGGACCGGGGCGACGAGCAGTACTTC
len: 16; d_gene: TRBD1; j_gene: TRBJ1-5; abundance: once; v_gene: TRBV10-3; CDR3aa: CATLDPGTGLDQPQHF; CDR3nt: TGTGCCACGCTGGACCCAGGGACAGGGCTTGATCAGCCCCAGCATTTT
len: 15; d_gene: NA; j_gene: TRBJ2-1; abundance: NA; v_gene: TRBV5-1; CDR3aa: CASSLGDSSYNEQFF; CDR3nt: TGCGCCAGCAGCTTGGGTGACAGCTCCTACAATGAGCAGTTCTTC
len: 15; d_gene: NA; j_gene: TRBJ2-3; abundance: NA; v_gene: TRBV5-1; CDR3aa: CASSMDFPGTDTQYF; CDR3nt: TGCGCCAGCAGCATGGACTTCCCAGGCACAGATACGCAGTATTTT
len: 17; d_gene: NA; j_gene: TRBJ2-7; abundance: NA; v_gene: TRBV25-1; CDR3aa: CASSECGRWQRSYEQYF; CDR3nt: TGTGCCAGCAGTGAATGTGGGAGGTGGCAGCGATCCTACGAGCAGTACTTC
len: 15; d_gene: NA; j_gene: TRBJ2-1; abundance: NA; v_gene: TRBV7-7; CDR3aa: CASSPDKKAGNEQFF; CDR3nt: TGTGCCAGCAGCCCGGACAAAAAGGCGGGCAATGAGCAGTTCTTC
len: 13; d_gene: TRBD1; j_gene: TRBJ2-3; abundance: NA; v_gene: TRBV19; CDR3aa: CASSDRGQDTQYF; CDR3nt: TGTGCCAGTAGCGACAGGGGGCAAGATACGCAGTATTTT
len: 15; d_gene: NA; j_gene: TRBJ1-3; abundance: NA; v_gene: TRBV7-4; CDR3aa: CASGKGCVAGNTIYF; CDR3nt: TGTGCCAGCGGGAAGGGGTGTGTGGCTGGAAACACCATATATTTT
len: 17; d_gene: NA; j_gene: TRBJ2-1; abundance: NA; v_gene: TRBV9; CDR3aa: CASSVGYVDTSYNEQFF; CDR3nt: TGTGCCAGCAGCGTAGGTTACGTGGACACCTCCTACAATGAGCAGTTCTTC
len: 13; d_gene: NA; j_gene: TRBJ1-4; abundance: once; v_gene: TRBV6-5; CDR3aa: CASRGHTNEKLFF; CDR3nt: TGTGCCAGCAGGGGACACACGAATGAAAAACTGTTTTTT
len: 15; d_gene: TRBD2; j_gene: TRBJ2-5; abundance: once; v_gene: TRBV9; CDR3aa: CASSVDLAGGETQYF; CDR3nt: TGTGCCAGCAGCGTAGATCTAGCGGGGGGAGAGACCCAGTACTTC
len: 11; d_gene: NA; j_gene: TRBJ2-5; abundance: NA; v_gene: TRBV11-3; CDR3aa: CASSLQETQYF; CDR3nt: TGTGCCAGCAGCCTTCAAGAGACCCAGTACTTC
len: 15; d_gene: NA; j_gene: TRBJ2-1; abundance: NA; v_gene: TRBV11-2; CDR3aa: CASSSLRGHYNEQFF; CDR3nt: TGTGCCAGCAGCTCCCTCCGGGGGCACTACAATGAGCAGTTCTTC
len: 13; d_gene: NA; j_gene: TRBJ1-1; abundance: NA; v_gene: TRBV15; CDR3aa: CATSRDGNTEAFF; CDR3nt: TGTGCCACCAGCAGAGATGGGAACACTGAAGCTTTCTTT